These T cell receptor beta chains were read from a single sample in a study of T cell responses to AZD1222 COVID-19 vaccine. Repertoires were generated with immunoSEQ multiplex PCR, while TCRdb's copy carries only in-frame clones and drops some. Of 75,000 to 100,000 clones in the sample, 80% to 90% were seen once. Material: peripheral blood, obtained on day 0 of AZD1222 vaccination. The receptors shown here come from an adult in good health. The conserved cysteine and the conserved F or W are not part of the CDR3 here. The size field is filled for only some rows; it gives once, few, many or a size class.

j_call clone_size v_call cdr3_aa
TRBJ1-2 - TRBV3-1/TRBV3-2 ASSAPGLRNGYT
TRBJ1-1 - TRBV7-2 ASSLMGGNTEAF
TRBJ2-7 - TRBV10-3 AITPDGQGYEQY
TRBJ2-5 - TRBV7-3 ASSLRWQETQY
TRBJ2-4 few TRBV28 ASSRQLGAKNIQY
TRBJ1-3 - TRBV7-2 ASSGVQGPGNTIY
TRBJ1-3 - TRBV30 AWNPRGQVLPIY
TRBJ2-5 - TRBV6-5 ASSHKLDWETQY
TRBJ2-2 - TRBV5-4 ASSLVGGQTGELF
TRBJ2-6 - TRBV6-6 ASSPGTGPRSGANVLT
TRBJ2-2 - TRBV19 ASTSNEKWAGSRELF
TRBJ2-3 - TRBV6-5 ASSYLNGVPDTQY
TRBJ1-5 - TRBV24-1 ATSEGGGMGQPQH
TRBJ1-4 few TRBV6-1 ASSDTFRGKLF
TRBJ2-5 - TRBV30 AWDSLETQY
TRBJ1-1 - TRBV6-5 ASSQFQGLTEAF
TRBJ2-2 - TRBV6-2/TRBV6-3 ASSYLPGQGSTGELF
TRBJ2-7 few TRBV19 ASSMPNAGTAYEQY
TRBJ1-2 few TRBV18 ASSPADWGANYGYT